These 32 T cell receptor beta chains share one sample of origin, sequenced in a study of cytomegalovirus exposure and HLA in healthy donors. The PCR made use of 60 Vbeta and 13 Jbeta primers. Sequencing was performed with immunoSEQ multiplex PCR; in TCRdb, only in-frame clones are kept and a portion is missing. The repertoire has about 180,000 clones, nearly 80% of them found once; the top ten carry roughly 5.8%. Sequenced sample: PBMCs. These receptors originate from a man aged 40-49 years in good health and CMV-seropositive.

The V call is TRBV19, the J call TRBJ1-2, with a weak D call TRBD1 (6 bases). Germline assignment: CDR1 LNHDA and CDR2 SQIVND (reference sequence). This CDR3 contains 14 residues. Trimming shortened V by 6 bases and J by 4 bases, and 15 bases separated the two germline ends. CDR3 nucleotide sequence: TGTGCCAGTAGACAGGGCAGTAGTGGCTATGGCTACACCTTC. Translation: CASRQGSSGYGYTF.

CDR3 nucleotide sequence: TGTGCCAGCTCACCTAGTACAGTGACCTACGAGCAGTACTTC. Encoded protein: CASSPSTVTYEQYF. The V gene is TRBV18, the J gene TRBJ2-7; D ambiguous. The germline V and J ends were trimmed by 3 bases and 2 bases, with 11 bases remaining between them. This CDR3 spans 14 amino acids. The V gene's germline CDR1 is KGHSH and CDR2 LQKENI.

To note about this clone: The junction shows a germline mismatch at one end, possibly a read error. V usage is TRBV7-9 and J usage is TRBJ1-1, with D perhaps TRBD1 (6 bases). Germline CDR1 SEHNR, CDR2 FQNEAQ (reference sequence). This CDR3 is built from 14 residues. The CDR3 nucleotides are TGTTCCAGCAGCCCCGGACAGACGAACACTGAAGCTTTCTTT. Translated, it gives CSSSPGQTNTEAFF.

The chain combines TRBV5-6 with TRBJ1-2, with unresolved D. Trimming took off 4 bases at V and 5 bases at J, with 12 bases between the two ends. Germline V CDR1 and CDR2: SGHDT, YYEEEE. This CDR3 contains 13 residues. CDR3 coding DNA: TGTGCCAGCAGCACGAGTCCGGGGTATGGCTACACCTTC. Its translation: CASSTSPGYGYTF. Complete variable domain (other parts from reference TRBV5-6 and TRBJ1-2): DAGVTQSPTHLIKTRGQQVTLRCSPKSGHDTVSWYQQALGQGPQFIFQYYEEEERQRGNFPDRFSGHQFPNYSSELNVNALLLGDSALYLCASSTSPGYGYTFGSGTRLTVV.

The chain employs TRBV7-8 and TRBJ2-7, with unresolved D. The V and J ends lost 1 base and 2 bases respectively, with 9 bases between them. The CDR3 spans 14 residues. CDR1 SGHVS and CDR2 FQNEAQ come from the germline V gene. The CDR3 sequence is CASSLVTVTYEQYF. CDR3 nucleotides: TGTGCCAGCAGCTTAGTTACAGTCACCTACGAGCAGTACTTC.

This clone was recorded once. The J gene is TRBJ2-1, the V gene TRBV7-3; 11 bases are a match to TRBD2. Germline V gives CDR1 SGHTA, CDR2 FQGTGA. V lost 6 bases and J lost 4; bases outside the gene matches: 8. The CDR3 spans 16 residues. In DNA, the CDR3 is TGTGCCAGCAGTCCAGACGGGACTAGCGGATACAATGAGCAGTTCTTC. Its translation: CASSPDGTSGYNEQFF.

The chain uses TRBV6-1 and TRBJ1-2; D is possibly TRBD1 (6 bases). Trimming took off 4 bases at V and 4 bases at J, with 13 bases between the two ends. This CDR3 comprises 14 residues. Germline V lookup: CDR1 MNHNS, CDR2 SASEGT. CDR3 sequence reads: CASSAAGAFYGYTF. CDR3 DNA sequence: TGTGCCAGCAGTGCCGCAGGGGCCTTCTATGGCTACACCTTC.

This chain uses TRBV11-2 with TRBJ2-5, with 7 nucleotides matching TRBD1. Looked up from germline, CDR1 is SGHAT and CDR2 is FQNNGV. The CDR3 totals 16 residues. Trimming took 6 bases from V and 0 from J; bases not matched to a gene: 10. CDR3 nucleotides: TGTGCCAGCAGTTGGGACAGTCTAACGTACCAAGAGACCCAGTACTTC. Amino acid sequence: CASSWDSLTYQETQYF.

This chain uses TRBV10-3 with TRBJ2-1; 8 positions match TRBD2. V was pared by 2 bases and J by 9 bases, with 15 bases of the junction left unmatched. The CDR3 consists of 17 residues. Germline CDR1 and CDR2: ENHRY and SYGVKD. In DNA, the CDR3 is TGTGCCATCAGTGAGCCCAGGGTATCGGGACTAGGGGCTGAGCAGTTCTTC. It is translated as CAISEPRVSGLGAEQFF.

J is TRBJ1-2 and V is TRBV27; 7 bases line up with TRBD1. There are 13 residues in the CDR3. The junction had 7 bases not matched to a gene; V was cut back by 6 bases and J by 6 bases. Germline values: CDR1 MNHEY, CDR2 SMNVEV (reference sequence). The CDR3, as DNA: TGTGCCAGCAGGAGAACAGGGGCCGATGGCTACACCTTC. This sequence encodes CASRRTGADGYTF.

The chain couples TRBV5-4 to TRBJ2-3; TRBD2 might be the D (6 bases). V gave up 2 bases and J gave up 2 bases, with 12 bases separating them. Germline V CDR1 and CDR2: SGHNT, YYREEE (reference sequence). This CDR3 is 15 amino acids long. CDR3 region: CASSFGGTATDTQYF. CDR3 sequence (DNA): TGTGCCAGCAGCTTTGGAGGGACGGCCACAGATACGCAGTATTTT.

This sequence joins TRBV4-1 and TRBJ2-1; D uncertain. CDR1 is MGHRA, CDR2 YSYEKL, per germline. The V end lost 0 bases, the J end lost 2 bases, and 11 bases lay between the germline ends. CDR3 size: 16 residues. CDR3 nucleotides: TGCGCCAGCAGCCAAGAAGAGGAGCGAACCTACAATGAGCAGTTCTTC. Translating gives CASSQEEERTYNEQFF.

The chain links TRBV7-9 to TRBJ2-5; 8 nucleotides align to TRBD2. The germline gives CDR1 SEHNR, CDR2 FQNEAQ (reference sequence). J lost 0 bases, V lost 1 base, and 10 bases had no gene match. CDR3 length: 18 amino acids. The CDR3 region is CASSLGGRTSFYQETQYF. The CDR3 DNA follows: TGTGCCAGCAGCTTAGGGGGTAGGACTAGCTTTTACCAAGAGACCCAGTACTTC.

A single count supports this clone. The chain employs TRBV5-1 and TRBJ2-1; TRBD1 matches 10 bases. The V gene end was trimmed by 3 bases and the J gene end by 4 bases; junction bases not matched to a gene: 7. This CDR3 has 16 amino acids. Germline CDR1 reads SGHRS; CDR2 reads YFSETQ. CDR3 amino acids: CASSSTGTGEYNEQFF. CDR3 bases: TGCGCCAGCAGCTCGACGGGGACAGGGGAGTACAATGAGCAGTTCTTC.

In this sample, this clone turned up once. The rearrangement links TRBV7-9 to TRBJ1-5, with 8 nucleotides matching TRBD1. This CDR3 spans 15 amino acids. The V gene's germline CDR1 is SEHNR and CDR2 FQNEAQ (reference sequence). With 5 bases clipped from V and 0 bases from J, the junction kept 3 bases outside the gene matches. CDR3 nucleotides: TGTGCCAGCAGCATTGACAGGGGTAGCAATCAGCCCCAGCATTTT. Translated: CASSIDRGSNQPQHF.

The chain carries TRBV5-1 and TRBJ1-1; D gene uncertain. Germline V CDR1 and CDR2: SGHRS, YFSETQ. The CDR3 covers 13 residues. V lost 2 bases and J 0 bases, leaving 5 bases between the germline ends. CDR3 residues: CASSLQLNTEAFF. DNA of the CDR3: TGCGCCAGCAGCTTACAGTTGAACACTGAAGCTTTCTTT.

The CDR3 loop reads CSVTRQGKRDTQYF. Here the CDR3 DNA reads TGCAGCGTCACACGACAGGGAAAGAGAGATACGCAGTATTTT. The genes are TRBV29-1 and TRBJ2-3; 7 bases fit TRBD1. From germline, CDR1 is SQVTM and CDR2 ANQGSEA. The CDR3 is 14 amino acids. Trimming removed 6 bases from V and 5 bases from J; junction bases left unmatched: 11.

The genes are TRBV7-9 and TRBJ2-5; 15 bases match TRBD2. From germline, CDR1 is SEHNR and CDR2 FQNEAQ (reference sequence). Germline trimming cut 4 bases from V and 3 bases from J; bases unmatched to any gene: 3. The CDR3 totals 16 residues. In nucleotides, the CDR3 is TGTGCCAGCAGCTGGACTAGCGGGAGGGTTAAAGAGACCCAGTACTTC. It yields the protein CASSWTSGRVKETQYF.

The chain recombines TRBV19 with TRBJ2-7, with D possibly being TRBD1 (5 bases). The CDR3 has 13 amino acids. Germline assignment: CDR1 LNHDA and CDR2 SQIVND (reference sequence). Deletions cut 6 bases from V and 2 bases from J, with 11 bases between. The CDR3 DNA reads TGTGCCAGTAGCGGAACAGGCACCTACGAGCAGTACTTC. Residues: CASSGTGTYEQYF.

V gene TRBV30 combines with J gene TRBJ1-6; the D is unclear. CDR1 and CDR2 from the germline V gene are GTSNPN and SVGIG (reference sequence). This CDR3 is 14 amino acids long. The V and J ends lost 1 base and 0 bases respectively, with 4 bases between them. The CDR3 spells CAWSDTSYNSPLHF. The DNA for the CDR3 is TGTGCCTGGAGTGACACCTCCTATAATTCACCCCTCCACTTT.

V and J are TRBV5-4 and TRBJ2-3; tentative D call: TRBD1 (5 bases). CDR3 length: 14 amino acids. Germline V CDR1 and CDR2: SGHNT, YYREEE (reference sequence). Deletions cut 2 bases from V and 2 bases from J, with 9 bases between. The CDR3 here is CASSFQGSTDTQYF. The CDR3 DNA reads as TGTGCCAGCAGCTTCCAGGGATCCACAGATACGCAGTATTTT.

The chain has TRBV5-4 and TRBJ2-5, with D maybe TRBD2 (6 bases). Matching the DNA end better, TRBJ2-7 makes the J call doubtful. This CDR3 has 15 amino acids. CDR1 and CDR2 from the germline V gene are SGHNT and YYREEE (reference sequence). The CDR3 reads CASTSGGTGPYEQYF. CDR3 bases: TGTGCCAGCACCTCAGGCGGGACGGGCCCCTACGAGCAGTACTTC.

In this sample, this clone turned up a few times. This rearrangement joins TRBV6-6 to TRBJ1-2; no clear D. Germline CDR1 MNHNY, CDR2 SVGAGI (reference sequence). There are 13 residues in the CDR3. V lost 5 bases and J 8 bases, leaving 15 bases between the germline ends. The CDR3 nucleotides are TGTGCCAGCAGTCTTCCTGATGGGAGGGGCTACACCTTC. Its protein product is CASSLPDGRGYTF.

CDR3 DNA: TGCGCCAGCAGCCAACCTCAGGGCAATGAGCAGTTCTTC. This encodes CASSQPQGNEQFF. This rearrangement joins TRBV4-1 to TRBJ2-1; a possible D gene is TRBD1 (5 bases). CDR3 length: 13 amino acids. Trimming pared 2 bases from V and 6 bases from J, leaving 8 bases between. Germline CDR1 reads MGHRA; CDR2 reads YSYEKL.

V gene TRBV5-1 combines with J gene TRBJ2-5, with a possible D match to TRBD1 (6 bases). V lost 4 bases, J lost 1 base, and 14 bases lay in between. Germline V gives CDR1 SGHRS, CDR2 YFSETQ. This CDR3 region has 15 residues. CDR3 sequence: CASSQQGGPQETQYF. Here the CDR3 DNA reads TGCGCCAGCAGCCAGCAAGGGGGACCCCAAGAGACCCAGTACTTC.

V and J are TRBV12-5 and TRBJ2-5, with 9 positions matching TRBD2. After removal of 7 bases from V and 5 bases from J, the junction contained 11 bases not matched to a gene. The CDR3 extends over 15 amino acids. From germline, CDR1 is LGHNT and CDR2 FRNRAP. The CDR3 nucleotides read TGTGCTAGTGCCGACTGGGTAGCGGGAGTTGAGACCCAGTACTTC. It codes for CASADWVAGVETQYF.

In DNA form, the CDR3 reads TGTGCCTGGAGCGGGGGAAGGGGTCCAGATACGCAGTATTTT. Residues: CAWSGGRGPDTQYF. The gene calls are TRBV30 and TRBJ2-3, with D perhaps TRBD2 (6 bases). V was trimmed by 3 bases and J by 4 bases, leaving 14 bases between them. This CDR3 region has 14 residues. The germline gives CDR1 GTSNPN, CDR2 SVGIG (reference sequence).

CDR3 DNA: TGTGCCAGCAGCGCAAACTACAGGGCTGGGGCCAACGTCCTGACTTTC. As protein: CASSANYRAGANVLTF. The chain employs TRBV27 and TRBJ2-6; tentatively, D is TRBD1 (6 bases). Trimming took off 6 bases at V and 2 bases at J, with 14 bases between the two ends. Per the germline V gene, CDR1 is MNHEY and CDR2 is SMNVEV (reference sequence). The CDR3 covers 16 residues. Complete variable domain (other parts from reference TRBV27 and TRBJ2-6): EAQVTQNPRYLITVTGKKLTVTCSQNMNHEYMSWYRQDPGLGLRQIYYSMNVEVTDKGDVPEGYKVSRKEKRNFPLILESPSPNQTSLYFCASSANYRAGANVLTFGAGSRLTVL.

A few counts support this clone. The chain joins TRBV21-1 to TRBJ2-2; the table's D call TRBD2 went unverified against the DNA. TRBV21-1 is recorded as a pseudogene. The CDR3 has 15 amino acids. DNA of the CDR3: TGTGCCAGCAGCAATACTAGCGGGAGACCCGGGGAGCTGTTTTTT. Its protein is CASSNTSGRPGELFF.

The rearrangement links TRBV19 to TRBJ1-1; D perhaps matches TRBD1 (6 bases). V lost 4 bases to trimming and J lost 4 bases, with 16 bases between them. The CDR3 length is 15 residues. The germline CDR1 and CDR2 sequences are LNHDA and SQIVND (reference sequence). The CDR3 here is CASSRGSRGGTEAFF. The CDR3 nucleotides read TGTGCCAGTAGTAGGGGATCAAGGGGGGGCACTGAAGCTTTCTTT.

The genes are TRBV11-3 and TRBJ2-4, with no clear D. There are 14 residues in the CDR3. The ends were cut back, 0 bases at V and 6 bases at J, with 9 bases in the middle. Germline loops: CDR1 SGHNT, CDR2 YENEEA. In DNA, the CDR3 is TGTGCCAGCAGCTTAGACGTGCTAGTAAACATTCAGTACTTC. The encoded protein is CASSLDVLVNIQYF.

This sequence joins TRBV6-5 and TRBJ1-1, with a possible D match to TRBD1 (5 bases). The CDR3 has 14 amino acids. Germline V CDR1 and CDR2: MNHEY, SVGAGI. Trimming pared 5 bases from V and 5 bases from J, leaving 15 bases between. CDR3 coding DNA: TGTGCCAGCAGTCAGAATGACAGAGGTACTGAAGCTTTCTTT. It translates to CASSQNDRGTEAFF.